Listed here are 13 T cell receptor beta chains from one sample, sequenced in a study of shared clonotypes between healthy human individuals. Repertoires were generated with immunoSEQ multiplex PCR, while TCRdb's copy carries only in-frame clones and drops some. The sample shows around 1.4 million clones, 97% to 99% of them seen only once. The sequenced sample was naive CD4+ T cells sorted from blood. Described subset: CD45RA+ positively selected. The receptors derive from a man younger than 45 in good health.

In its sample, this clone was seen once. CDR3 bases: TGTGCCAGCAGTCAAACCGGGGGCGAAGAGACCCAGTACTTC. Translating it yields CASSQTGGEETQYF. The V call is TRBV5-5, the J call TRBJ2-5; either TRBD1 or TRBD2 may supply D (6 bases each). This CDR3 spans 14 amino acids. CDR1 is SGHKS and CDR2 is YYEKEE in the germline V gene (reference sequence). The V and J ends lost 5 bases and 3 bases respectively, with 14 bases between them.

As concerns this clone: The same CDR3 can be traced to other DNA sequences in this sample. The rearrangement links TRBV19 to TRBJ2-2; 10 bases align to TRBD1. The germline V gene has CDR1 LNHDA and CDR2 SQIVND (reference sequence). The length of the CDR3 is 14 residues. V dropped 5 bases and J dropped 5; count of bases not matched to a gene: 2. CDR3 amino acids: CASSRTGGTGELFF. CDR3 DNA: TGTGCCAGTAGTCGGACAGGGGGAACCGGGGAGCTGTTTTTT.

The chain is built from TRBV4-1 and TRBJ2-5; 9 bases match TRBD2. The J segment lost 2 bases and the V segment lost 3 bases, leaving 7 bases of the junction unmatched. The CDR3 is made up of 16 amino acids. Germline loops: CDR1 MGHRA, CDR2 YSYEKL. This CDR3 is CASSQDSGSGQETQYF. In DNA, the CDR3 is TGCGCCAGCAGCCAGGATAGCGGGAGCGGGCAAGAGACCCAGTACTTC.

About this clone: Different DNA sequences within this sample yield the same CDR3. The J gene is TRBJ2-7, the V gene TRBV5-6; 9 positions agree with TRBD1. J gave up 7 bases and V 4 bases, and 6 bases lay outside the gene matches. From germline, CDR1 is SGHDT and CDR2 YYEEEE. This CDR3 has 13 amino acids. The CDR3 DNA reads TGTGCCAGCAGCCTGGACAGGGGAGGTGAGCAGTACTTC. Its translation is CASSLDRGGEQYF.

The rearrangement links TRBV28 to TRBJ1-4, with TRBD1 as a possible D gene (5 bases). Germline lookup yields CDR1 MDHEN and CDR2 SYDVKM. Deletions cut 1 base from V and 4 bases from J, with 10 bases between. The CDR3 is 15 residues long. CDR3 sequence: CASSLLGGYNEKLFF. The CDR3 DNA sequence: TGTGCCAGCAGTTTATTGGGGGGTTATAATGAAAAACTGTTTTTT.

The chain couples TRBV5-1 to TRBJ2-7, with TRBD1 as a possible D gene (6 bases). CDR3 size: 13 residues. V dropped 4 bases and J dropped 8 bases, with 16 bases sitting between them. Germline values: CDR1 SGHRS, CDR2 YFSETQ. CDR3 DNA: TGCGCCAGCAGCCACCGGACAGAAGGGAAGCAGTACTTC. Translation gives CASSHRTEGKQYF. Variable domain in full (rest from reference TRBV5-1 and TRBJ2-7): KAGVTQTPRYLIKTRGQQVTLSCSPISGHRSVSWYQQTPGQGLQFLFEYFSETQRNKGNFPGRFSGRQFSNSRSEMNVSTLELGDSALYLCASSHRTEGKQYFGPGTRLTVT.

This chain joins TRBV7-8 and TRBJ2-1, with TRBD2 matching 14 bases. CDR1 and CDR2 from the germline V gene are SGHVS and FQNEAQ. CDR3 size: 18 residues. Germline trimming cut 1 base from V and 3 bases from J; bases unmatched to any gene: 5. CDR3 nucleotides: TGTGCCAGCAGCTTAGGGGGACTAGCGGGAGCCCTCTACAATGAGCAGTTCTTC. Residues: CASSLGGLAGALYNEQFF.

The chain combines TRBV6-4 with TRBJ2-3; D is tentatively TRBD1 or TRBD2 (5 bases each). V lost 2 bases and J lost 2, with 20 bases in between. Looked up from germline, CDR1 is MRHNA and CDR2 is SNTAGT. This CDR3 is built from 18 residues. CDR3 sequence (DNA): TGTGCCAGCAGTGACCCGGTCGTACAGGCGGGCGACACAGATACGCAGTATTTT. Its translation: CASSDPVVQAGDTDTQYF.

J is TRBJ2-2 and V is TRBV6-4; 9 bases match TRBD2. Trimming cost V 7 bases and J 6 bases; bases outside gene matches: 9. CDR1 and CDR2 (germline): MRHNA, SNTAGT. The CDR3 length is 15 residues. CDR3 region: CASTTIAGVPGELFF. As DNA, the CDR3 is TGTGCCAGCACCACCATAGCGGGAGTGCCCGGGGAGCTGTTTTTT.

The chain recombines TRBV5-5 with TRBJ2-1; 9 bases are a match to TRBD2. The germline CDR1 and CDR2 sequences are SGHKS and YYEKEE (reference sequence). V lost 5 bases and J lost 0; bases outside the gene matches: 9. The CDR3 totals 17 residues. CDR3 nucleotide sequence: TGTGCCAGCAGACGACCTGGTAGCGGGAGCTCCTACAATGAGCAGTTCTTC. Protein sequence: CASRRPGSGSSYNEQFF.

The chain uses TRBV5-4 and TRBJ2-2; D ambiguous. Germline V gene data show CDR1 as SGHNT and CDR2 as YYREEE (reference sequence). The CDR3 spans 14 residues. V shed 0 bases and J shed 8 bases, with 11 bases lying between them. CDR3 nucleotides: TGTGCCAGCAGCTTGGAGCCCCTTGGAGGGGAGCTGTTTTTT. The encoded protein is CASSLEPLGGELFF.

CDR3 sequence: CASSIRPGSSYNEQFF. Here the CDR3 DNA reads TGTGCCAGTAGTATAAGGCCCGGGAGCTCCTACAATGAGCAGTTCTTC. The rearrangement joins TRBV19 to TRBJ2-1; TRBD2 might be the D (6 bases). The CDR3 contains 16 residues. Trimming left V 2 bases short and J 0 bases short, with 11 bases between. Per germline, CDR1 LNHDA and CDR2 SQIVND (reference sequence).

V gene TRBV18 combines with J gene TRBJ2-7; D might be TRBD2 (5 bases). Germline CDR1 and CDR2: KGHSH and LQKENI. V was shortened by 6 bases and J by 6 bases, with 12 bases between the two germline ends. This CDR3 region has 12 residues. The CDR3 sequence is CASSTEEREQYF. As DNA, the CDR3 is TGTGCCAGCTCTACGGAGGAACGCGAGCAGTACTTC.